The rows below give T cell receptor beta chains drawn from one sample of a study of CD8+CD57+ T cells in acquired aplastic anemia. A single record per CDR3 protein comes from TCRdb applying MiXCR to the reads. Of approximately 180,000 distinct CDR3 sequences listed, roughly half are singletons. Material for sequencing was sorted CD4+, CD8+, or CD8+CD57+ T cells (not recorded which) from PBMCs. The receptors were gathered from a human donor with aplastic anemia. The CDR3 runs from the conserved cysteine through the conserved F or W. A D gene is named only where the DNA matches it firmly. Some rows mark clone size as missing; the rest say once, few, many or name a class of expanded clone.

CASSLTGASNEKLFF	TGTGCCAGCAGCCTGACAGGGGCCTCTAATGAAAAACTGTTTTTT	many	TRBD1	TRBV5-5	TRBJ1-4
CASSMDYSRGYEQYF	TGTGCCAGTAGTATGGATTATTCCAGGGGCTACGAGCAGTACTTC	.	.	TRBV19	TRBJ2-7
CSGSDREAGYEQYF	TGCAGCGGAAGTGACAGGGAAGCTGGTTACGAGCAGTACTTC	.	TRBD1	TRBV29-1	TRBJ2-7
CASSPQGQDTQYF	TGTGCCAGCAGTCCTCAGGGTCAAGATACGCAGTATTTT	many	.	TRBV28	TRBJ2-3
CASGLGTVSNYGYTF	TGTGCTAGTGGTTTGGGGACAGTTTCTAACTATGGCTACACCTTC	many	.	TRBV12-5	TRBJ1-2
CASRWGDRTNEKLFF	TGTGCCAGCAGATGGGGCGACAGGACGAATGAAAAACTGTTTTTT	.	.	TRBV3-1	TRBJ1-4
CASSQEFVGTWETQHF	TGTGCCAGCAGCCAAGAATTCGTCGGGACTTGGGAGACCCAGCATTTT	.	.	TRBV4-2	TRBJ1-5
CSARPGAGDNEAFF	TGCAGTGCTAGGCCTGGGGCAGGGGACAATGAAGCTTTCTTT	.	.	TRBV20-1	TRBJ1-1
CASSERLWGTEAFF	TGCGCCAGCAGTGAAAGACTCTGGGGCACTGAAGCTTTCTTT	.	.	TRBV10-2	TRBJ1-1
CASRDPGGAPHGYTF	TGCGCCAGCAGGGATCCTGGGGGGGCGCCCCATGGCTACACCTTC	.	.	TRBV5-1	TRBJ1-2
CSATTGETQYF	TGCAGTGCTACCACAGGGGAGACCCAGTACTTC	few	.	TRBV20-1	TRBJ2-5
CATSSSRSGQGIYNEQFF	TGTGCCACCAGCAGTTCCAGGTCGGGACAGGGGATCTACAATGAGCAGTTCTTC	.	TRBD1	TRBV15	TRBJ2-1
CSARVGGADYGYTF	TGCAGTGCTAGAGTAGGGGGTGCGGACTATGGCTACACCTTC	.	.	TRBV20-1	TRBJ1-2
CASREDRGASQPQHF	TGTGCCAGCAGGGAGGACCGCGGGGCGAGTCAGCCCCAGCATTTT	.	.	TRBV2	TRBJ1-5
CASSFQEGWYF	TGTGCCAGCAGCTTTCAGGAGGGGTGGTACTTT	.	.	TRBV7-2	TRBJ2-3
CASSLSPVGQATGELFF	TGCGCCAGCAGCTTGTCCCCGGTAGGACAGGCAACCGGGGAGCTGTTTTTT	many	TRBD1	TRBV5-1	TRBJ2-2
CASSLTSGWGLAGVTYNEQFF	TGTGCCAGCAGCTTAACTAGCGGGTGGGGACTAGCGGGAGTTACCTACAATGAGCAGTTCTTC	.	TRBD2	TRBV7-3	TRBJ2-1
CASSLGGRGRDSPLHF	TGCGCCAGCAGCTTGGGGGGCAGGGGGAGGGATTCACCCCTCCACTTT	.	TRBD1	TRBV5-1	TRBJ1-6
CASSLLGGRAKETQYF	TGTGCCAGCAGCTTACTTGGCGGGAGGGCCAAAGAGACCCAGTACTTC	many	TRBD2	TRBV7-9	TRBJ2-5
CASSTRDRQDGYTF	TGTGCCAGCAGCACCCGGGACAGGCAGGATGGCTACACCTTC	many	TRBD1	TRBV7-2	TRBJ1-2
CASALMAVSTDTQYF	TGTGCCAGCGCCTTAATGGCAGTTAGCACAGATACGCAGTATTTT	many	.	TRBV11-1	TRBJ2-3
CASSQGLSHVQFF	TGTGCCAGCAGCCAGGGACTATCCCACGTACAGTTCTTC	many	TRBD2	TRBV3-1	TRBJ2-1
CASSDRLPGTGTYNEQFF	TGCGCCAGCAGTGACCGACTTCCCGGGACAGGGACCTACAATGAGCAGTTCTTC	.	TRBD1	TRBV10-1	TRBJ2-1
CSARDQQGSSGANVLTF	TGCAGTGCTAGAGATCAGCAGGGAAGCTCTGGGGCCAACGTCCTGACTTTC	many	.	TRBV20-1	TRBJ2-6
CSAYRAGYNEKLFF	TGCAGTGCTTACCGTGCAGGGTATAATGAAAAACTGTTTTTT	many	.	TRBV20-1	TRBJ1-4
CASSLRRGQGNIQYF	TGTGCCAGCAGTTTGAGGCGGGGGCAGGGAAACATTCAGTACTTC	few	.	TRBV12-3/TRBV12-4	TRBJ2-4
CASSSKEGDGYTF	TGTGCCAGCAGTTCGAAAGAGGGAGACGGCTACACCTTC	.	.	TRBV2	TRBJ1-2
CATSGPESSSGQYF	TGTGCCACCAGTGGCCCCGAGTCTTCGTCTGGGCAGTACTTC	.	.	TRBV24-1	TRBJ2-7
CATSDPSMEGYNEQFF	TGTGCCACCAGTGACCCCAGCATGGAGGGATACAATGAGCAGTTCTTC	few	.	TRBV24-1	TRBJ2-1
CATSDGQESYEQYF	TGTGCCACCAGTGACGGACAGGAGTCCTACGAGCAGTACTTC	.	TRBD1	TRBV15	TRBJ2-7
CASSQDRANEKLFF	TGCGCCAGCAGCCAAGACAGGGCTAACGAAAAACTGTTTTTT	.	.	TRBV4-3	TRBJ1-4
CAITREVIETQYF	TGTGCCATCACCAGGGAGGTTATAGAGACCCAGTACTTC	.	.	TRBV10-3	TRBJ2-5
CASSQTQGGKTQYF	TGTGCCAGCAGCCAAACCCAGGGTGGAAAGACCCAGTACTTC	.	.	TRBV10-3	TRBJ2-5
CASSPARPTDGGYAF	TGTGCCAGCAGCCCCGCTAGGCCGACGGACGGGGGATACGCCTTC	.	.	TRBV14	TRBJ1-2
CSASSPTTGVANEQFF	TGCAGTGCTAGTTCCCCAACTACGGGAGTTGCAAATGAGCAGTTCTTC	.	.	TRBV20-1	TRBJ2-1
CASGTGGSYEQYF	TGTGCCAGCGGTACGGGAGGCTCCTACGAGCAGTACTTC	.	TRBD2	TRBV7-6	TRBJ2-7
CASSLGRPLHF	TGTGCCAGCAGTTTGGGTAGGCCCCTCCACTTT	once	.	TRBV12-3/TRBV12-4	TRBJ1-6
CASSEMGWDLDTQYF	TGTGCCAGCAGTGAAATGGGTTGGGATCTGGATACGCAGTATTTT	.	.	TRBV2	TRBJ2-3
CASRRDRGGNTIYF	TGTGCCAGCAGACGGGACAGGGGAGGAAACACCATATATTTT	few	TRBD1	TRBV2	TRBJ1-3
CASSERGRPNQPQHF	TGTGCCAGCAGTGAAAGGGGGCGTCCCAATCAGCCCCAGCATTTT	many	TRBD1	TRBV6-1	TRBJ1-5
CASDRAGTEAFF	TGTGCCAGTGACAGGGCGGGCACTGAAGCTTTCTTT	many	TRBD1	TRBV19	TRBJ1-1
CATSDRHYTYSYEQYF	TGTGCCACCAGTGACCGTCATTACACCTACTCCTACGAGCAGTACTTC	.	.	TRBV24-1	TRBJ2-7
CATSWGRGTGELFF	TGTGCCACCAGTTGGGGGAGAGGGACCGGGGAGCTGTTTTTT	.	.	TRBV24-1	TRBJ2-2
CASSLREADTQYF	TGTGCCAGCAGCTTGAGAGAGGCGGATACGCAGTATTTT	few	.	TRBV7-2	TRBJ2-3
CATSRNTGQAGEQYF	TGTGCCACCAGCAGAAATACGGGACAAGCGGGGGAGCAGTACTTC	.	.	TRBV15	TRBJ2-7
CASSERTSGSSLYNEQFF	TGTGCCAGCAGTGAGCGGACTAGCGGGAGCTCCCTCTACAATGAGCAGTTCTTC	.	TRBD2	TRBV2	TRBJ2-1
CSASPRAVNQPQHF	TGCAGTGCATCCCCGAGGGCAGTAAATCAGCCCCAGCATTTT	.	.	TRBV20-1	TRBJ1-5
CSAGRQETQYF	TGCAGCGCGGGCAGGCAAGAGACCCAGTACTTC	.	.	TRBV29-1	TRBJ2-5
CASSLQSTSSNTQYF	TGTGCCAGCAGCTTACAGTCCACTTCCTCCAATACGCAGTATTTT	many	.	TRBV11-2	TRBJ2-3
CASSSHNSGNTIYF	TGTGCCAGTAGCAGCCACAACTCTGGAAACACCATATATTTT	.	.	TRBV19	TRBJ1-3
CAIRSGQGTEAFF	TGTGCCATCAGGTCGGGACAGGGAACTGAAGCTTTCTTT	.	TRBD1	TRBV10-3	TRBJ1-1
CSARDGAPGAYEQYF	TGCAGTGCTAGGGACGGTGCCCCGGGGGCCTACGAGCAGTACTTC	many	.	TRBV20-1	TRBJ2-7
CATSRRGASTDTQYF	TGTGCCACCTCGCGCCGCGGGGCTAGCACAGATACGCAGTATTTT	.	.	TRBV24-1	TRBJ2-3
CASSLEGLSVLNF	TGTGCCAGCAGCTTAGAGGGTTTGTCAGTGTTGAATTTT	.	.	TRBV7-9	TRBJ2-3
CSASPGRATGELFF	TGCAGTGCTAGCCCCGGGAGGGCCACCGGGGAGCTGTTTTTT	many	TRBD2	TRBV20-1	TRBJ2-2
CASSEGGPNYGYTF	TGTGCCAGCAGTGAGGGGGGCCCTAACTATGGCTACACCTTC	many	.	TRBV25-1	TRBJ1-2